This T cell receptor beta chain was captured by sequencing in a study of T cell repertoires in cytomegalovirus infection. Study background: It can be stated that public TCR beta signatures indicated CMV infection as well as a matching HLA type.

Each CDR3 protein gets one entry after TCRdb re-called the reads with MiXCR. This table has around 210,000 distinct CDR3 sequences, 6.5% appearing once. Concerning this clonotype itself: Its antigen is undetermined.

The CDR3 is 12 amino acids. The germline V gene encodes CDR1 SGHVS and CDR2 FQNEAQ. Trimming removed 0 bases at V and 8 bases at J, with 7 bases between. Study-wide points: The ex vivo response showed dominance by HLA-C-restricted CMV-specific TCR beta clonotypes. The cumulative frequency of public TCR beta families distinguished individuals who carried CMV together with the relevant HLA.

The sequence came from a human donor in good health (CMV status not recorded). Some clones in this sample may be carry-over from other donors' samples. Input material: PBMCs. This chain links TRBV7-8 with TRBJ1-2; D remains ambiguous. CDR3 coding DNA: TGTGCCAGCAGCTTAGCGGAGGAGGGCTACACCTTC. It specifies CASSLAEEGYTF. Full variable domain (outside the CDR3, taken from reference TRBV7-8 and TRBJ1-2): GAGVSQSPRYKVAKRGQDVALRCDPISGHVSLFWYQQALGQGPEFLTYFQNEAQLDKSGLPSDRFFAERPEGSVSTLKIQRTQQEDSAVYLCASSLAEEGYTFGSGTRLTVV.